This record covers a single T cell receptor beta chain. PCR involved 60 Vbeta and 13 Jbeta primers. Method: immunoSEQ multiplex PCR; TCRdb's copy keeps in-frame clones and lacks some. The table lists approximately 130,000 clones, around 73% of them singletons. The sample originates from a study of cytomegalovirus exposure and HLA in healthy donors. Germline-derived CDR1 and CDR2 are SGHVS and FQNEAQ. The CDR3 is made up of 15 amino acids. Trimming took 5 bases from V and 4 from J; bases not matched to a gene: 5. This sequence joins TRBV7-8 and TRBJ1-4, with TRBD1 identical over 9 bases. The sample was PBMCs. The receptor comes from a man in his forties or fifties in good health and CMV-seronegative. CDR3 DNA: TGTGCCAGCAGCCGAGGACAGGGGCTTAATGAAAAACTGTTTTTT. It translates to CASSRGQGLNEKLFF.